This T cell receptor (beta chain) was obtained from a study of blood T cell repertoires in COVID-19. The protocol was immunoSEQ multiplex PCR, while the TCRdb copy is restricted to in-frame clones and leaves out a portion. The sample shows about 290,000 clones, roughly 90% of them seen only once. The CDR3 has 14 amino acids. Trimming stripped 4 bases from V and 0 bases from J, with 6 bases between. In germline, CDR1 is KGHDR, CDR2 SFDVKD. The sequencing sample was made of peripheral blood. This TCR was sampled from a woman in her twenties or thirties with COVID-19, enrolled during active disease. The chain has TRBV24-1 and TRBJ2-4; D not resolved. The CDR3 protein is CATSDPLAKNIQYF. The CDR3 bases are TGTGCCACCAGTGACCCACTAGCCAAAAACATTCAGTACTTC.